This TCR beta chain was identified in a study of blood T cells in healthy people across ages. At least ten counts were recorded for this clonotype. Its antigen remains unknown. Using a J-beta primer mix together with a sample-barcoded 5' primer, a second PCR was run for about 6 to 12 cycles. TCRdb fed the 5' RACE reads into MiXCR, producing one record per CDR3 protein. The sample has just under 900,000 distinct CDR3 sequences, 25% to 30% seen once. Trimming shortened V by 5 bases and J by 0 bases, and 14 bases separated the two germline ends. Germline CDR1 is MNHEY and CDR2 is SMNVEV (reference sequence). This CDR3 has 16 residues. Overall study findings and caveats: The long-lived group displayed more naive CD4+ cells, plus higher diversity, than the aged donors did.

J is TRBJ2-4 and V is TRBV27; D is unclear. The receptor was isolated from a woman older than 75 in good health. Sequencing was carried out using blood. The CDR3 protein is CASSSPLSLAKNIQYF. The CDR3 DNA reads TGTGCCAGCAGTAGCCCTCTCTCTCTAGCCAAAAACATTCAGTACTTC.